This is a list of T cell receptor beta chains from one sample in a study of graft-versus-host responses after intestinal transplantation. TCRdb's table, derived via immunoSEQ multiplex PCR, lists solely in-frame clones and lacks some. The sample consists of roughly 120,000 clones, roughly 95% of them appearing once. No cognate antigen is known for these TCRs. The source material was unstimulated CD8+ T cells sorted from spleen or lymph node cells, sampled before intestinal transplant. Receptors originate from a human donor who received an intestinal transplant. Each CDR3 is given with its conserved first and last residue. Fields, in order: J gene, V gene, CDR3 protein.

>TRBJ2-7|TRBV6-6
CASSTGRYEQYF
>TRBJ2-3|TRBV13
CASSLGTDTQYF
>TRBJ2-3|TRBV19
CASTYRGGDTQYF
>TRBJ2-7|TRBV5-1
CASSLAGTGGGYEQYF
>TRBJ1-6|TRBV27
CASSLLGRPLHF
>TRBJ1-5|TRBV15
CATSRDQTGQPQHF
>TRBJ2-7|TRBV19
CASSLLAGLHYEQYF
>TRBJ1-4|TRBV9
CASSVDGTEKLFF
>TRBJ1-1|TRBV27
CASSFVGSGEAFF
>TRBJ2-7|TRBV5-6
CASSDAPFSYEQYF
>TRBJ2-7|TRBV28
CASSLRTAYEQYF
>TRBJ2-3|TRBV27
CASSQGLAGTDTQYF
>TRBJ2-7|TRBV19
CATEMIAGGPYEQYF
>TRBJ2-1|TRBV4-2
CASSQVEVNEQFF
>TRBJ2-7|TRBV28
CASSFSGLAYEQYF
>TRBJ1-5|TRBV6-8
CASSGGASNQPQHF
>TRBJ2-7|TRBV5-6
CASSSGTGTEQYF
>TRBJ2-7|TRBV2
CASRETRQGLGEQYF
>TRBJ2-7|TRBV19
CASSVSPSSYEQYF
>TRBJ2-7|TRBV27
CASSLRFNPYEQYF
>TRBJ2-7|TRBV4-1
CASSQMTLDEQYF
>TRBJ2-1|TRBV6-5
CASSYTGYGSYNEQFF
>TRBJ1-5|TRBV4-3
CASSPSGLINQPQHF
>TRBJ2-1|TRBV10-1
CASSESTSGGYNEQFF